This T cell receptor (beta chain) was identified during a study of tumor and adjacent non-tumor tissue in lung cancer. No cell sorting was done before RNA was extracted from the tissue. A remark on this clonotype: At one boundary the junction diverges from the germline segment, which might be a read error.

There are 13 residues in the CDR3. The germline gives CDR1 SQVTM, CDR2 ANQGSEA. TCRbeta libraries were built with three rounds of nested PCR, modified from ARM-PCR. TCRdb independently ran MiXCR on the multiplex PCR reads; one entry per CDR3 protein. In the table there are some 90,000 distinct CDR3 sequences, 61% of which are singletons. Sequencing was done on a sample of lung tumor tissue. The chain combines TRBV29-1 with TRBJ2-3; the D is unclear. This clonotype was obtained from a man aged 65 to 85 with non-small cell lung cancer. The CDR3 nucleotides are TGTATCGTTCTTTCGGCAAGGAGAGATATGCAGTATTTT. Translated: CIVLSARRDMQYF.